This entry lists 20 T cell receptor beta chains sequenced from one sample in a study of T cell repertoires in cytomegalovirus infection. Each CDR3 protein is one row after TCRdb ran MiXCR on the reads. The table has some 230,000 distinct CDR3 sequences, about 23% seen once. What was sequenced was CD8+ T cells from PBMCs. These receptors came from a human donor in good health (CMV status not recorded). Some clones in this sample may be carry-over from other donors' samples.

There are a few counts of this clonotype. V and J are TRBV19 and TRBJ2-1; tentatively, D is TRBD2 (7 bases). The V and J ends lost 5 bases and 8 bases respectively, with 25 bases between them. CDR1 is LNHDA and CDR2 is SQIVND in the germline V gene (reference sequence). CDR3 size: 17 residues. The CDR3 loop is CASSAAGGRLTFYEQFF. The CDR3 nucleotides read TGTGCCAGTAGTGCAGCCGGGGGGCGGCTAACCTTTTATGAGCAGTTCTTC.

The chain recombines TRBV28 with TRBJ2-6, with TRBD1 identical over 7 bases. The CDR3 loop spans 18 amino acids. CDR1 is MDHEN and CDR2 is SYDVKM in the germline V gene. V lost 5 bases and J lost 1; bases outside the gene matches: 11. The CDR3 spells CASSLRQGIWSGANVLTF. CDR3 coding DNA: TGTGCCAGCAGTCTCAGACAGGGAATCTGGTCTGGGGCCAACGTCCTGACTTTC.

The rearrangement uses TRBV28 and TRBJ1-1; tentatively, D is TRBD1 (6 bases). CDR3 length: 15 residues. Germline V gene sequence: CDR1 MDHEN, CDR2 SYDVKM. Trimming took 3 bases from V and 3 from J, leaving 14 bases between them. CDR3 in DNA: TGTGCCAGCAGTTTTCTTGGGGGGCGGGACACTGAAGCTTTCTTT. Its translation is CASSFLGGRDTEAFF.

This chain joins TRBV20-1 and TRBJ2-5; the match to TRBD2 covers 13 bases. Trimming took 4 bases from V and 2 from J; bases not matched to a gene: 7. The CDR3 sequence is 16 residues long. Germline CDR1 reads DFQATT; CDR2 reads SNEGSKA (reference sequence). The CDR3 DNA is TGCAGTGCTACGGGACTAGCGGGGAGATCTCAAGAGACCCAGTACTTC. It codes for CSATGLAGRSQETQYF.

In its sample, this clonotype was seen a few times. The chain employs TRBV19 and TRBJ1-5; a weak D match, TRBD1 (5 bases). This CDR3 is 15 amino acids long. The germline gives CDR1 LNHDA, CDR2 SQIVND (reference sequence). V was trimmed by 5 bases and J by 4 bases, leaving 15 bases between them. CDR3 DNA sequence: TGTGCCAGTAGTGCCCTGGGCGGGGGAAATCAGCCCCAGCATTTT. Translating it yields CASSALGGGNQPQHF.

This clonotype occurred many times. The chain combines TRBV6-6 with TRBJ1-2; tentative D call: TRBD1 (6 bases). Germline assignment: CDR1 MNHNY and CDR2 SVGAGI (reference sequence). Trimming removed 10 bases at V and 6 bases at J, with 18 bases between. The CDR3 spans 13 residues. CDR3 region: CATTRGVVDGYTF. The CDR3, as DNA: TGTGCCACCACAAGGGGGGTCGTCGATGGCTACACCTTC.

This chain joins TRBV27 and TRBJ2-5; 8 bases are a match to TRBD1. J was trimmed by 4 bases and V by 3 bases; bases with no gene match: 4. Looked up from germline, CDR1 is MNHEY and CDR2 is SMNVEV (reference sequence). The CDR3 contains 14 residues. The CDR3 DNA reads as TGTGCCAGCAGTTTCGCCGGGACAGGAGAGACCCAGTACTTC. This codes for CASSFAGTGETQYF.

In its sample, this clonotype was seen a few times. The chain links TRBV20-1 to TRBJ1-1, with 9 bases aligning to TRBD1. The CDR3 consists of 16 residues. V shed 1 base and J 1 base; nucleotides not matched to a gene: 7. The germline CDR1 and CDR2 sequences are DFQATT and SNEGSKA (reference sequence). The DNA of the CDR3 is TGCAGTGCTAGAGTCCCGGGACAGGGAACGAACACTGAAGCTTTCTTT. This codes for CSARVPGQGTNTEAFF.

The chain employs TRBV20-1 and TRBJ1-3, with no clear D. Per germline, CDR1 DFQATT and CDR2 SNEGSKA (reference sequence). Trimming removed 5 bases at V and 2 bases at J, with 10 bases between. The CDR3 has 13 residues. In DNA, the CDR3 is TGCAGTGCTGCCCCTTCCACTGGAAACACCATATATTTT. It yields the protein CSAAPSTGNTIYF.

This chain connects TRBV6-8 to TRBJ2-7; tentatively, D is TRBD1 (5 bases). This CDR3 comprises 14 residues. Trimming took off 2 bases at V and 1 base at J, with 9 bases between the two ends. Germline V gene data show CDR1 as MNHGY and CDR2 as SAAAGT. The CDR3 nucleotides read TGTGCCAGCAGTTACGACCACAGGTCCTACGAGCAGTACTTC. Translating gives CASSYDHRSYEQYF.

The V call is TRBV11-2, the J call TRBJ1-2; no clear D. Deletions cut 1 base from V and 5 bases from J, with 11 bases between. The CDR3 has 14 amino acids. Germline V lookup: CDR1 SGHAT, CDR2 FQNNGV. The CDR3 coding sequence is TGTGCCAGCAGCTTAGGACGGGTTGTTTATGGCTACACCTTC. Translation gives CASSLGRVVYGYTF.

Many counts were recorded for this clonotype. The V call is TRBV18, the J call TRBJ2-1, with 8 bases fitting TRBD1. CDR1 and CDR2 (germline): KGHSH, LQKENI. The CDR3 covers 15 residues. V was pared by 6 bases and J by 6 bases, with 10 bases of the junction left unmatched. The CDR3: CASSLFGQGINEQFF. CDR3 in DNA: TGTGCCAGCTCTCTCTTCGGACAGGGAATCAATGAGCAGTTCTTC.

At least ten counts were recorded for this clonotype. V gene TRBV12-3 or TRBV12-4 combines with J gene TRBJ2-7, with 9 bases identical to TRBD1. Trimming removed 3 bases from V and 5 bases from J; junction bases left unmatched: 8. The CDR3 is 15 residues long. The CDR3 nucleotides read TGTGCCAGCAGTTTCACGACAGGGGGAATCAACGAGCAGTACTTC. Amino acid sequence: CASSFTTGGINEQYF.

This clonotype was detected ten times or more. This chain uses TRBV28 with TRBJ1-3; D is possibly TRBD1 (6 bases). CDR1 and CDR2 from the germline V gene are MDHEN and SYDVKM. Trimming removed 4 bases from V and 2 bases from J, with 9 bases in between. There are 14 residues in the CDR3. CDR3 in DNA: TGTGCCAGCAGTTCACACAGGGCTGGAAACACCATATATTTT. The encoded protein is CASSSHRAGNTIYF.

This clonotype was detected ten times or more. The CDR3 DNA is TGTGCCAGCAGTTACGGCAGTAACCAAGAGACCCAGTACTTC. Protein: CASSYGSNQETQYF. V is TRBV6-5 and J is TRBJ2-5, with D uncertain. The CDR3 length is 14 residues. Trimming removed 2 bases at V and 0 bases at J, with 7 bases between. CDR1 is MNHEY, CDR2 SVGAGI, per germline.

This clonotype was found a few times. The rearrangement joins TRBV5-4 to TRBJ1-1; 8 bases align to TRBD1. Germline trimming cut 4 bases from V and 2 bases from J; bases unmatched to any gene: 4. This CDR3 is 14 amino acids long. In germline, CDR1 is SGHNT, CDR2 YYREEE (reference sequence). This CDR3 is CASSRTGLNTEAFF. The CDR3 DNA is TGTGCCAGCAGCCGGACAGGGCTCAACACTGAAGCTTTCTTT.

V usage is TRBV6-1 and J usage is TRBJ2-1; no clear D gene. V was shortened by 6 bases and J by 1 base, with 10 bases between the two germline ends. This CDR3 has 14 residues. CDR1 and CDR2 from the germline V gene are MNHNS and SASEGT. CDR3 sequence (DNA): TGTGCCAGCAGGGTAGAGAGGTCCTACAATGAGCAGTTCTTC. It translates to CASRVERSYNEQFF.

The chain joins TRBV7-8 to TRBJ2-3, with 7 nucleotides matching TRBD1. Germline loops: CDR1 SGHVS, CDR2 FQNEAQ. CDR3 length: 13 residues. The ends lost 6 bases at V and 2 bases at J; junction bases unmatched: 2. The CDR3 DNA reads TGTGCCAGCAGGGACAGGAACACAGATACGCAGTATTTT. Protein sequence: CASRDRNTDTQYF.

Details on this clonotype: This clone may be a read error of a much larger clone one base away. The rearrangement uses TRBV12-3 or TRBV12-4 and TRBJ2-1; D is possibly TRBD1 or TRBD2 (5 bases each). This CDR3 has 13 amino acids. Here the CDR3 reads CAGSTGTPNEQFF. CDR3 nucleotide sequence: TGTGCCGGCAGTACCGGGACCCCCAATGAGCAGTTCTTC.

The chain couples TRBV20-1 to TRBJ2-7; D is ambiguous. This CDR3 is built from 14 residues. V lost 5 bases to trimming and J lost 2 bases, with 16 bases between them. The V gene's germline CDR1 is DFQATT and CDR2 SNEGSKA (reference sequence). The CDR3 coding sequence is TGCAGTGCTGACGGCCCTTCGGCCCCCTACGAGCAGTACTTC. Amino acid sequence: CSADGPSAPYEQYF.